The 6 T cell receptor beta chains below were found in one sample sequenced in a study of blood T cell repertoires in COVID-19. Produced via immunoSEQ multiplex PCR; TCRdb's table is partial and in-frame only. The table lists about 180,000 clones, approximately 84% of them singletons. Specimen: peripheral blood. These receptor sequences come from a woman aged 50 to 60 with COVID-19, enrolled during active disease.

CDR3: CASSLSGMVFFF. CDR3 DNA: TGTGCCAGCAGCTTGTCAGGCATGGTGTTCTTCTTT. The J gene is TRBJ1-1, the V gene TRBV5-6; D is undetermined. The CDR3 sequence is 12 residues long. CDR1 and CDR2 from the germline V gene are SGHDT and YYEEEE. V lost 1 base and J lost 14, with 15 bases in between.

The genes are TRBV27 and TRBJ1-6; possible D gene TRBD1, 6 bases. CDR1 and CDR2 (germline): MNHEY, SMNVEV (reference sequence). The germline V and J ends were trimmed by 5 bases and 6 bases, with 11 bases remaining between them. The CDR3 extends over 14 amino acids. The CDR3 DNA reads TGTGCCAGCAGTATTGGACAGCTTAATTCACCCCTCCACTTT. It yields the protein CASSIGQLNSPLHF.

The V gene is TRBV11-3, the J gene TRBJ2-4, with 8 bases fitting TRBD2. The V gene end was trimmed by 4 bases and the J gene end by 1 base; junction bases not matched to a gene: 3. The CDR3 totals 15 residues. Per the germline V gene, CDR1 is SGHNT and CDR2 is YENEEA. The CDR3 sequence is CASSSRGGAKNIQYF. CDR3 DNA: TGTGCCAGCAGCTCCCGCGGGGGGGCCAAAAACATTCAGTACTTC.

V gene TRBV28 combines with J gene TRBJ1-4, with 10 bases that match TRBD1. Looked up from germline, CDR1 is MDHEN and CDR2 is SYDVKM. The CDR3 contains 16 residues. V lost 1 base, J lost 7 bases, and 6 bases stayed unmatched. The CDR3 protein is CASSLLGQGQGEKLFF. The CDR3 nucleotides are TGTGCCAGCAGTTTATTGGGACAGGGGCAGGGTGAAAAACTGTTTTTT.

For the CDR3, the DNA is TGTGCCAGCAGCTTTGGTAGCGGGGGCACAGATACGCAGTATTTT. This codes for CASSFGSGGTDTQYF. The chain combines TRBV5-4 with TRBJ2-3, with 8 bases that match TRBD2. There are 15 residues in the CDR3. The junction had 3 bases not matched to a gene; V was cut back by 2 bases and J by 1 base. The germline V gene has CDR1 SGHNT and CDR2 YYREEE (reference sequence).

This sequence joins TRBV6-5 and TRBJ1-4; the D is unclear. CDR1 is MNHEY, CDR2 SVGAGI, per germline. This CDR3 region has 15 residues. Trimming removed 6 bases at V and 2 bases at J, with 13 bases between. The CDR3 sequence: CASRGGVMTNEKLFF. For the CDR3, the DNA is TGTGCCAGCAGGGGCGGGGTTATGACTAATGAAAAACTGTTTTTT.